This T cell receptor beta chain was obtained from a study of OX40 agonist ivuxolimab in advanced cancers. In the study overall: Averaging 60 years in age, with a range of roughly 23 to 85, the cohort was approximately 83% male. Study conclusions and caveats: Clonal expansion from baseline to week 6 occurred in both CD4+ and CD8+ T cells. Averaged across samples, CD8+ T cells carried more expanded clones than CD4+ did.

In the case of this clone: Its antigen is still unknown.

People who had autoimmune disease history or systemic immunosuppression were excluded. Germline CDR1 is MDHEN and CDR2 is SYDVKM. V shed 6 bases, J shed 4 bases, and the junction held 6 bases outside the gene matches. This CDR3 has 14 amino acids. Assay: immunoSEQ multiplex PCR; the TCRdb copy retains only in-frame clones and omits some. The data show nearly 80,000 clones, approximately 86% seen once. The source is an adult with an advanced solid tumor such as melanoma, head and neck, liver or kidney cancer. The specimen was CD4+ or CD8+ T cells sorted from blood, collected in a trial of the OX40 agonist ivuxolimab. The chain combines TRBV28 with TRBJ2-7, with TRBD2 identical over 10 bases. CDR3 sequence reads: CASRHPGLAYEQYF. The CDR3 DNA sequence: TGTGCCAGCAGGCACCCGGGACTAGCGTACGAGCAGTACTTC.